Listed here is a single T cell receptor (beta chain). The source of the sample is a study of T cell responses to AZD1222 COVID-19 vaccine. Overall study: Analyses pooled second doses at about 4 or about 12 weeks.

The CDR3 length is 15 residues. Looked up from germline, CDR1 is MNHNS and CDR2 is SASEGT. The V and J ends lost 3 bases and 1 base respectively, with 12 bases between them. Assay: immunoSEQ multiplex PCR; the TCRdb copy retains only in-frame clones and omits some. The sample yields more than 150,000 clones, 70% to 90% seen once. The source was peripheral blood, collected on day 0 of AZD1222 vaccination. The TCR comes from an adult in good health. The chain links TRBV6-1 to TRBJ1-2; possible D gene TRBD1, 6 bases. CDR3 amino acids: CASSDPTGGNYGYTF. CDR3 DNA sequence: TGTGCCAGCAGTGACCCGACAGGAGGTAACTATGGCTACACCTTC.